Below, 17 T cell receptor beta chains from the same sample are listed, as sequenced in a study. TCRdb re-called the 5' RACE reads with MiXCR, one entry per CDR3 protein. The sample yields about 62,000 distinct CDR3 sequences, 30% seen once. The sequenced sample consisted of tumor-infiltrating naive CD4+ T cells sorted from the breast tumor. Subset indicated: naive CD4+ T cells, CD4+CD45RA+CD25-. The source of these receptors is a female donor with breast cancer.

This clonotype has just a few counts. The DNA for the CDR3 is TGTGCCAGCAGTGAGGTTGCTAGCGGGGGGACGTCCTACGAGCAGTACTTC. This encodes CASSEVASGGTSYEQYF. V usage is TRBV6-1 and J usage is TRBJ2-7; 11 bases map to TRBD2. Germline V gene sequence: CDR1 MNHNS, CDR2 SASEGT. The CDR3 runs to 17 residues. V was clipped by 3 bases and J by 1 base; unmatched bases: 8.

This clonotype turned up a few times. This chain joins TRBV7-9 and TRBJ2-5; a possible D gene is TRBD1 (6 bases). The CDR3 length is 16 residues. The germline V gene encodes CDR1 SEHNR and CDR2 FQNEAQ (reference sequence). Between the trimmed V and J ends, which lost 4 bases and 3 bases, there was a span of 18 bases. In DNA form, the CDR3 reads TGTGCCAGCAGCTCTTTCCCGGGACACGTAAAAGAGACCCAGTACTTC. Encoded protein: CASSSFPGHVKETQYF.

This clonotype has a handful of counts. This rearrangement joins TRBV29-1 to TRBJ2-1; 12 bases are a match to TRBD1. J gave up 12 bases and V 6 bases, and 9 bases lay outside the gene matches. The CDR3 runs 13 residues. CDR1 and CDR2 from the germline V gene are SQVTM and ANQGSEA. In nucleotides, the CDR3 is TGCAGCGTGGGGGGACAGGGGGCTTTCAGGCAGTTCTTC. Translating it yields CSVGGQGAFRQFF.

This clonotype was detected ten times or more. A read error may produce the germline difference seen at one junction end. V and J are TRBV7-7 and TRBJ2-5; TRBD2 agrees at 9 bases. CDR3 length: 17 amino acids. CDR1 SSHAT and CDR2 FNYEAQ come from the germline V gene (reference sequence). Here the CDR3 DNA reads TGTGCTAGCAGCTTAGTCCCAGGGGCTAGCGGGGTAGAGACCCAGTACTTC. Its protein is CASSLVPGASGVETQYF. The full variable domain, completed using reference TRBV7-7 and TRBJ2-5, is GAGVSQSPRYKVTKRGQDVTLRCDPISSHATLYWYQQALGQGPEFLTYFNYEAQPDKSGLPSDRFSAERPEGSISTLTIQRTEQRDSAMYRCASSLVPGASGVETQYFGPGTRLLVL.

This clonotype was observed a single time. The junction differs from germline at one of its ends, possibly a read error. The CDR3, as DNA: TGTGCCAGCAGCCTAGAGGGGACAGGGCGCACAGATACGCAGTATTTT. Its translation is CASSLEGTGRTDTQYF. The gene calls are TRBV11-3 and TRBJ2-3; 9 nucleotides match TRBD1. Germline values: CDR1 SGHNT, CDR2 YENEEA. CDR3 length: 16 amino acids. The entire variable domain, with the rest obtained from reference TRBV11-3 and TRBJ2-3, is as follows: EAGVVQSPRYKIIEKKQPVAFWCNPISGHNTLYWYLQNLGQGPELLIRYENEEAVDDSQLPKDRFSAERLKGVDSTLKIQPAELGDSAVYLCASSLEGTGRTDTQYFGPGTRLTVL.

This clonotype occurred many times. The rearrangement joins TRBV20-1 to TRBJ2-1; perhaps TRBD2 as D (5 bases). Trimming pared 3 bases from V and 7 bases from J, leaving 13 bases between. Germline V gene sequence: CDR1 DFQATT, CDR2 SNEGSKA (reference sequence). CDR3 length equals 13 residues. CDR3 region: CSARGEVGNEQFF. CDR3 nucleotide sequence: TGCAGTGCTAGGGGAGAAGTTGGGAATGAGCAGTTCTTC.

This clonotype has a handful of counts. The J gene is TRBJ2-3, the V gene TRBV7-3; D not resolved. CDR1 is SGHTA and CDR2 is FQGTGA in the germline V gene. This CDR3 region has 13 residues. V lost 1 base to trimming and J lost 2 bases, with 4 bases between them. CDR3 protein: CASSLRLTDTQYF. CDR3 nucleotides: TGTGCCAGCAGCTTAAGACTCACAGATACGCAGTATTTT. Using reference TRBV7-3 and TRBJ2-3 for the parts outside the CDR3, the full variable domain is GAGVSQTPSNKVTEKGKYVELRCDPISGHTALYWYRQSLGQGPEFLIYFQGTGAADDSGLPNDRFFAVRPEGSVSTLKIQRTERGDSAVYLCASSLRLTDTQYFGPGTRLTVL.

This clonotype was observed a handful of times. The chain joins TRBV27 to TRBJ2-2, with 7 nucleotides matching TRBD2. This CDR3 comprises 16 residues. Germline V CDR1 and CDR2: MNHEY, SMNVEV (reference sequence). V trimming: 5 bases; J trimming: 5 bases; junction bases outside the gene matches: 11. The CDR3 DNA reads TGTGCCAGCAGTAATCGGGCGGGAGCGGGGACCGGGGAGCTGTTTTTT. It is translated as CASSNRAGAGTGELFF.

The chain joins TRBV29-1 to TRBJ2-7, with TRBD1 matching over 7 bases. Germline V gives CDR1 SQVTM, CDR2 ANQGSEA. V gave up 7 bases and J gave up 2 bases; unmatched junction bases: 5. The CDR3 is 12 amino acids. The CDR3 region has the DNA TGCAGCGCCTGGACAGGTACCTACGAGCAGTACTTC. Its translation: CSAWTGTYEQYF.

This clonotype was seen only a few times. V and J are TRBV5-1 and TRBJ1-2; the D is unclear. This CDR3 is built from 15 residues. Between the trimmed V and J ends, which lost 0 bases and 4 bases, there was a span of 13 bases. Germline loops: CDR1 SGHRS, CDR2 YFSETQ. Here the CDR3 reads CASSLVPWESYGYTF. Here the CDR3 DNA reads TGCGCCAGCAGCTTGGTTCCTTGGGAGAGCTATGGCTACACCTTC. Full variable domain (rest looked up from reference TRBV5-1 and TRBJ1-2): KAGVTQTPRYLIKTRGQQVTLSCSPISGHRSVSWYQQTPGQGLQFLFEYFSETQRNKGNFPGRFSGRQFSNSRSEMNVSTLELGDSALYLCASSLVPWESYGYTFGSGTRLTVV.

The gene calls are TRBV9 and TRBJ2-2; D is perhaps TRBD1 (6 bases). The V and J ends lost 6 bases and 4 bases respectively, with 13 bases between them. This CDR3 has 14 amino acids. CDR1 SGDLS and CDR2 YYNGEE come from the germline V gene. CDR3 amino acids: CASNPGASTGELFF. For the CDR3, the DNA is TGTGCCAGCAACCCAGGGGCCAGCACCGGGGAGCTGTTTTTT.

This clonotype has only a few counts. The rearrangement links TRBV20-1 to TRBJ2-2; D not certain. Trimming shortened V by 4 bases and J by 7 bases, and 7 bases separated the two germline ends. Germline values: CDR1 DFQATT, CDR2 SNEGSKA (reference sequence). The CDR3 loop spans 11 amino acids. The CDR3 region is CSATLGGELFF. The CDR3 coding sequence is TGCAGTGCTACCCTCGGCGGGGAGCTGTTTTTT.

V gene TRBV4-1 combines with J gene TRBJ1-3, with D hard to call. The germline V and J ends were trimmed by 4 bases and 0 bases, with 16 bases remaining between them. Germline assignment: CDR1 MGHRA and CDR2 YSYEKL. The CDR3 contains 17 residues. This chain's CDR3 is CASSPTLTLASGNTIYF. The CDR3 coding sequence is TGCGCCAGCAGCCCCACCCTAACACTAGCCTCTGGAAACACCATATATTTT.

In its sample, this clonotype was seen a few times. The chain couples TRBV12-3 or TRBV12-4 to TRBJ1-3; perhaps TRBD1 as D (6 bases). The V end was cut by 3 bases, the J end by 11 bases, with 14 bases between. The CDR3 runs to 13 residues. CDR3 bases: TGTGCCAGCAGTTTGGGACACGGTTCGGCCATATATTTT. Protein product: CASSLGHGSAIYF.

V and J are TRBV28 and TRBJ2-7; the D call may be TRBD1 or TRBD2 (5 bases each). Germline CDR1 is MDHEN and CDR2 is SYDVKM. Trimming shortened V by 8 bases and J by 3 bases, and 8 bases separated the two germline ends. The CDR3 runs 11 residues. In nucleotides, the CDR3 is TGTGCCAGCCGGGGCATCTACGAGCAGTACTTC. Translation gives CASRGIYEQYF.

V is TRBV5-1 and J is TRBJ2-3, with D unresolved. Germline V gene sequence: CDR1 SGHRS, CDR2 YFSETQ. This CDR3 has 18 amino acids. Deletions cut 6 bases from V and 4 bases from J, with 27 bases between. CDR3 DNA: TGCGCCAGCAACCCCGGATATTCGAGAGTGGGATTGGCAGATACGCAGTATTTT. Protein product: CASNPGYSRVGLADTQYF. Full variable domain (outside the CDR3, taken from reference TRBV5-1 and TRBJ2-3): KAGVTQTPRYLIKTRGQQVTLSCSPISGHRSVSWYQQTPGQGLQFLFEYFSETQRNKGNFPGRFSGRQFSNSRSEMNVSTLELGDSALYLCASNPGYSRVGLADTQYFGPGTRLTVL.

This clonotype was observed many times. This chain uses TRBV5-1 with TRBJ2-5; 7 bases map to TRBD2. Germline V gene lookup returns CDR1 SGHRS and CDR2 YFSETQ. The V segment lost 4 bases and the J segment 5 bases; nucleotides outside the gene matches: 8. CDR3 length: 14 residues. CDR3 sequence reads: CASSQTAGMETQYF. Written as DNA, the CDR3 is TGCGCCAGCAGCCAAACAGCGGGGATGGAGACCCAGTACTTC.